This T cell receptor beta chain appears in the sequencing data of a study of T cell repertoires in cytomegalovirus infection. Study information: Carrying CMV and the relevant HLA type showed in public TCR beta signatures.

TCRdb analysed the reads with MiXCR anew, one entry per CDR3 protein. This sample has around 110,000 distinct CDR3 sequences; around 10% occur once, and the top ten carry 30% to 40%. This clonotype was recorded many times. What it recognizes is unknown. Findings and limits, study-wide: Carriers of CMV plus the relevant HLA were identified by cumulative public TCR beta family frequency. HLA-C-restricted CMV clonotypes gave the most frequent clonotype in two of eight donors.

This TCR was sampled from a human donor in good health (CMV status not recorded). Some clones in this sample may be carry-over from other donors' samples. The specimen was PBMCs, sequenced either directly or after in vitro stimulation (not recorded which).

For the CDR3, the DNA is TGTGCCAGTAGTAGGGACAGGGGGAACGAAAAACTGTTTTTT. This encodes CASSRDRGNEKLFF. The chain carries TRBV19 and TRBJ1-4; 11 bases are a match to TRBD1. This CDR3 contains 14 residues. Germline V CDR1 and CDR2: LNHDA, SQIVND (reference sequence). V trimming: 4 bases; J trimming: 8 bases; junction bases outside the gene matches: 3. The variable domain in full, with the rest retrieved from reference TRBV19 and TRBJ1-4, is DGGITQSPKYLFRKEGQNVTLSCEQNLNHDAMYWYRQDPGQGLRLIYYSQIVNDFQKGDIAEGYSVSREKKESFPLTVTSAQKNPTAFYLCASSRDRGNEKLFFGSGTQLSVL.